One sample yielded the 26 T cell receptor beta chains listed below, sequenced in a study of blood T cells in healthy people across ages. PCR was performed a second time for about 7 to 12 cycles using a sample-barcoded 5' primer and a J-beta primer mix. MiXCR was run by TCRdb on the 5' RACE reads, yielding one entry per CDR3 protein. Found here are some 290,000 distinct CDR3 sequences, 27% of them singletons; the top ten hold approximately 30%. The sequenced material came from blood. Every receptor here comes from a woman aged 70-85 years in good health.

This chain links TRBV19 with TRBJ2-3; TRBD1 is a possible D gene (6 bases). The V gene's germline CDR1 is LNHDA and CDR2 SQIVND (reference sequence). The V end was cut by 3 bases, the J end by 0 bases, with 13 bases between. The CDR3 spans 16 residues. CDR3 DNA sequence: TGTGCCAGTAGTATCCAACAGGGCGGGAGCACAGATACGCAGTATTTT. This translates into CASSIQQGGSTDTQYF.

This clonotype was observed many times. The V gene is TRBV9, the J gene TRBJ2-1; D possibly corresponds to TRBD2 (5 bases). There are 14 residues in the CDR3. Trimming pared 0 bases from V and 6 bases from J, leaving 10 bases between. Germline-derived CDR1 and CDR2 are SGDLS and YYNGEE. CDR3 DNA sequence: TGTGCCAGCAGCGTAGTAGAGGGCTCCAATGAGCAGTTCTTC. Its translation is CASSVVEGSNEQFF.

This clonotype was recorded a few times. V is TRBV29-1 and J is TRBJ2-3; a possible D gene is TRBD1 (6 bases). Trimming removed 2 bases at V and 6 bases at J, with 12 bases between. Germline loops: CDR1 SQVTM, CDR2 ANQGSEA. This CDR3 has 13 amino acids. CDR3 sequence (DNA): TGCAGCGTTGAACACCAGGGGATGGATACGCAGTATTTT. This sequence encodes CSVEHQGMDTQYF.

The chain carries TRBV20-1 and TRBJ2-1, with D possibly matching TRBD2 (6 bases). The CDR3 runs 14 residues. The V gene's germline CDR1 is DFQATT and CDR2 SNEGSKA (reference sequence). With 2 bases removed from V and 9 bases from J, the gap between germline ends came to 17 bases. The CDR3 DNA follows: TGCAGTGCTAGAACAGCGGGTAAAGCGGGTGAGCAGTTCTTC. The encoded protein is CSARTAGKAGEQFF.

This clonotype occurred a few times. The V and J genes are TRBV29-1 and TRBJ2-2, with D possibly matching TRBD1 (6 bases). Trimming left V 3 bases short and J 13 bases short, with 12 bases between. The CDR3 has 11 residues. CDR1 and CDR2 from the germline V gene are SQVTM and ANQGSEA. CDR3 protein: CSVEGRGALFF. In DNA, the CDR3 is TGCAGCGTTGAGGGCAGGGGTGCGCTGTTTTTT.

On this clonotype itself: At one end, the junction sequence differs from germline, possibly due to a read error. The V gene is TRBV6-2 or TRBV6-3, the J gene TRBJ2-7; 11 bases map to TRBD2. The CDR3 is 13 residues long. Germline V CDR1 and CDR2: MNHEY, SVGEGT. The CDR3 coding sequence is TGTGCCAGCAAGGAAGGACTAGCGGGCGAGCAATACTTC. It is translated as CASKEGLAGEQYF.

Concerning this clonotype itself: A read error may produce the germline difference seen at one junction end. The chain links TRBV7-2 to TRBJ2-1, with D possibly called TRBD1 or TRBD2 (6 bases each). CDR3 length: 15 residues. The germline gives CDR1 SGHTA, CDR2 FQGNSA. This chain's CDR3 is CASRTTGGYDDELFF. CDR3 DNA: TGTGCCAGCAGGACCACCGGGGGCTACGATGATGAGCTGTTCTTC.

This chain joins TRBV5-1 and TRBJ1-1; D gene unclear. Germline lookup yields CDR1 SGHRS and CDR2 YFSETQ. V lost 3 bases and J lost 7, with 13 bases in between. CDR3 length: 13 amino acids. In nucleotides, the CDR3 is TGCGCCAGCAGCTCATACCTACAGCGTGAAGCTTTCTTT. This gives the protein CASSSYLQREAFF. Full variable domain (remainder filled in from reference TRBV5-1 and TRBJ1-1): KAGVTQTPRYLIKTRGQQVTLSCSPISGHRSVSWYQQTPGQGLQFLFEYFSETQRNKGNFPGRFSGRQFSNSRSEMNVSTLELGDSALYLCASSSYLQREAFFGQGTRLTVV.

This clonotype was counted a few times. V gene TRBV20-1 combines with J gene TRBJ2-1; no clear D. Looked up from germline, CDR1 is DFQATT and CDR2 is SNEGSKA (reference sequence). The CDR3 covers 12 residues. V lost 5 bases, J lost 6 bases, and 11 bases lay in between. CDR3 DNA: TGCAGTGCTGTACCGGTAGGCAATGAGCAGTTCTTC. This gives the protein CSAVPVGNEQFF.

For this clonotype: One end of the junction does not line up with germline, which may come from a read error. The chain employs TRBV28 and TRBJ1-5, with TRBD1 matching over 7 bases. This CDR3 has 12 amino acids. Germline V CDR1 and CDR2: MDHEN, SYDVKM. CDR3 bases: TGTGCCAGCAGCTCTACGTCCGGGACAGATAAATTT. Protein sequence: CASSSTSGTDKF.

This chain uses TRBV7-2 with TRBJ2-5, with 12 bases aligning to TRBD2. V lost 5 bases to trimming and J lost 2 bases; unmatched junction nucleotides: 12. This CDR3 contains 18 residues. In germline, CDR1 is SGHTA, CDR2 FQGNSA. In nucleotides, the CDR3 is TGTGCCAGCAGCCCCCAGACTAGCGGGGGCATCCTTCAAGAGACCCAGTACTTC. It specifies CASSPQTSGGILQETQYF.

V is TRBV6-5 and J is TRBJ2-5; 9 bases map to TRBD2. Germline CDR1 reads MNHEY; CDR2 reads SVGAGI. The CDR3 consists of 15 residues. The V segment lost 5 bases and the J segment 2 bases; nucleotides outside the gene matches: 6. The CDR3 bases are TGTGCCAGCAGTAAACTGACTAGCGGACAAGAGACCCAGTACTTC. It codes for CASSKLTSGQETQYF.

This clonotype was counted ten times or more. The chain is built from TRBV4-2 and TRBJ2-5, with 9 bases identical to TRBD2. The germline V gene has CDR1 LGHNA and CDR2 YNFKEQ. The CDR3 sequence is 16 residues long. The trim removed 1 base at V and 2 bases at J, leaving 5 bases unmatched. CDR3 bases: TGTGCCAGCAGCCAAGTTTCTAGCGGGACACAAGAGACCCAGTACTTC. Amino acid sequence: CASSQVSSGTQETQYF.

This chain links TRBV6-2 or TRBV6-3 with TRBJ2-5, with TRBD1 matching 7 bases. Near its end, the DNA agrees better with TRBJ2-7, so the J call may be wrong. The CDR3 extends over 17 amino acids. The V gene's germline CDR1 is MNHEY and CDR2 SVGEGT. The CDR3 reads CASSYQKDRTWSYEQYF. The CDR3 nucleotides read TGTGCCAGCAGTTACCAGAAGGACAGGACGTGGTCCTACGAGCAGTACTTC.

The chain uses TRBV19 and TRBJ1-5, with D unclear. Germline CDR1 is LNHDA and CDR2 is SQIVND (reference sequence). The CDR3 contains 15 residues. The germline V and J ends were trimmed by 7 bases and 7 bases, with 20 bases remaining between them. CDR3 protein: CASIDFRAAGQPQHF. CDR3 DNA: TGTGCCAGTATCGATTTTAGGGCGGCGGGCCAGCCCCAGCATTTT.

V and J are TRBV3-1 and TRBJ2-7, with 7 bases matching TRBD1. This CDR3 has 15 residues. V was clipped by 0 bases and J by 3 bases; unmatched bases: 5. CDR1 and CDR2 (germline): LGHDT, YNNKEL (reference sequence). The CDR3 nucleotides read TGTGCCAGCAGCCAAGATGAGGACAGGCTCTACGAGCAGTACTTC. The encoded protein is CASSQDEDRLYEQYF.

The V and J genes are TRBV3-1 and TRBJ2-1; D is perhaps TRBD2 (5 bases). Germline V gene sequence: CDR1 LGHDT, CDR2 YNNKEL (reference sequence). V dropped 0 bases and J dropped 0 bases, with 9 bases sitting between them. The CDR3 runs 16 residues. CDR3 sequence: CASSQDQRFSYNEQFF. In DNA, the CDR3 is TGTGCCAGCAGCCAAGACCAGCGGTTCTCCTACAATGAGCAGTTCTTC.

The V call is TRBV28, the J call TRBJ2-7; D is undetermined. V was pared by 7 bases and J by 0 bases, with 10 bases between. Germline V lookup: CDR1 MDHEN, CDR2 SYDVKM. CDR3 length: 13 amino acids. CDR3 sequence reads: CASNFRYSYEQYF. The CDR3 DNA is TGTGCCAGCAATTTTCGATACTCCTACGAGCAGTACTTC.

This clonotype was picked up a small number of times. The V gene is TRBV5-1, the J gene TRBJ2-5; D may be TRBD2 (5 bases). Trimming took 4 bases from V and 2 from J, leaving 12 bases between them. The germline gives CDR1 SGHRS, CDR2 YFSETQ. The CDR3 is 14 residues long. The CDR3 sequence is CASSLLPGQETQYF. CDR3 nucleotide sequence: TGCGCCAGCAGCCTACTCCCGGGACAAGAGACCCAGTACTTC.

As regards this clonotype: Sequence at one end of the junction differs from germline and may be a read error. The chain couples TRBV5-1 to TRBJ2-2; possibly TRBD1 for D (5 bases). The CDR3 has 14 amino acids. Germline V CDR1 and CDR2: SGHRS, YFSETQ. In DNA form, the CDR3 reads TGCGCCAGCAACTTGGGTGTAGGGGCCGGGGAGCTGTTTTTT. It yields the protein CASNLGVGAGELFF.

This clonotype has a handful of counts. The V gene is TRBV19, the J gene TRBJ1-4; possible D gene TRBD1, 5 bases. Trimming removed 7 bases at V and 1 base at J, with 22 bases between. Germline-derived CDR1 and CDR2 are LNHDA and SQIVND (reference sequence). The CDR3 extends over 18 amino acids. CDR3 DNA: TGTGCCAGTACCTCCGGTCGGCTAGGGGTTCGAACTAATGAAAAACTGTTTTTT. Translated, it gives CASTSGRLGVRTNEKLFF.

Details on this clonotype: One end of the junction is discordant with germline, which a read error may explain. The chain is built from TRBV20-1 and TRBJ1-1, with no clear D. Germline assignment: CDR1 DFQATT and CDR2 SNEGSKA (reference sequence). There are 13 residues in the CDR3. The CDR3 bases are TGCAGTGCTAGAGGACGGATGAACGCTGAAGCTTTCTTT. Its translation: CSARGRMNAEAFF.

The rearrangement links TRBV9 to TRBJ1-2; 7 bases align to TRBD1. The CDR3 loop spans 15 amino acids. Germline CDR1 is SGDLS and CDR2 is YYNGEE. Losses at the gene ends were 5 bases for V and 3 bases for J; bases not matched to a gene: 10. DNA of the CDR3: TGTGCCAGCAGGAGCACCGGGACAGTCGACTATGGCTACACCTTC. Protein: CASRSTGTVDYGYTF.

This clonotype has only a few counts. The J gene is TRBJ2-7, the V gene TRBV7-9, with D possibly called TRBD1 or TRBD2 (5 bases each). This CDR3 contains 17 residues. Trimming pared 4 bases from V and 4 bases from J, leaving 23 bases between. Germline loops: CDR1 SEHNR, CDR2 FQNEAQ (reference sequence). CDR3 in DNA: TGTGCCAGCAGCTCACCAACCGGGGCTAGCTCAGGATACGAGCAGTACTTC. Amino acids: CASSSPTGASSGYEQYF.

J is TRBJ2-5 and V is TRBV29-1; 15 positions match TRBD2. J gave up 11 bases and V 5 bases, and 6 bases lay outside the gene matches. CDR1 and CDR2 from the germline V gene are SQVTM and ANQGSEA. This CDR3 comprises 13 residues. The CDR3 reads CSVTRTSGREQYF. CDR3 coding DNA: TGCAGCGTTACCCGGACTAGCGGGAGGGAGCAGTACTTC.

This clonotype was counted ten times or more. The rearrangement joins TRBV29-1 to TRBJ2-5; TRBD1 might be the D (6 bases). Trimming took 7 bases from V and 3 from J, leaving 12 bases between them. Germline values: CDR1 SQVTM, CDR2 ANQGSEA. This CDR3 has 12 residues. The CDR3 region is CSGLEGEETQYF. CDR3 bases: TGCAGCGGACTCGAGGGGGAAGAGACCCAGTACTTC.